The clone carrying this TCR beta chain was observed at least ten times. What it recognizes is unknown. Libraries of naive CD8 cells were prepared from approximately 20,000 to 1,000,000 sorted cells using 10%, 30% or 50% RNA. These data come from a study of molecular identifiers for immune sequencing clone quantification. Study results and limitations: Over 97% of effector molecules, but under 1% in naive cells, were held by clones with more than 20 RNA copies.

V shed 6 bases, J shed 9 bases, and the junction held 5 bases outside the gene matches. CDR3 length equals 11 residues. CDR1 and CDR2 (germline): SQVTM, ANQGSEA. TCRdb used MiXCR to reprocess the PCR reads, holding one entry per CDR3 protein. Of about 640,000 distinct CDR3 sequences in the sample, 15% to 20% are singletons; the top ten hold 0.85%. Specimen: naive CD8+ T cells from blood, with Jurkat cell RNA spiked in. Subset indicated: FACS-sorted CD8+CD4-CCR7+CD45RA+ naive T cells. The chain joins TRBV29-1 to TRBJ2-7; 10 positions match TRBD1. This receptor was taken from a human donor in good health. Some libraries in this study had Jurkat cell RNA spiked in. CDR3 DNA sequence: TGCAGCGTCCGGGACAGGGGTGGGCAGTACTTC. This gives the protein CSVRDRGGQYF.